A single sample is the source of the 7 T cell receptor beta chains below, sequenced in a study of identical twins. TCRdb fed the 5' RACE reads into MiXCR, producing one record per CDR3 protein. Of 650,000 to 750,000 distinct CDR3 sequences in the sample, about 20% are singletons; the top ten hold 4% to 5.5%. This same sample was also part of a study on T cells expressing NK-cell markers.

The sequenced material came from PBMCs. The receptors shown here come from a woman aged 18-35 years in good health.

This clonotype was counted between two and nine times. The V gene is TRBV20-1, the J gene TRBJ2-1; D remains ambiguous. CDR1 and CDR2 from the germline V gene are DFQATT and SNEGSKA (reference sequence). The CDR3 is 12 amino acids. Deletions cut 6 bases from V and 7 bases from J, with 13 bases between. CDR3 sequence: CSATIPRNEQFF. CDR3 in DNA: TGCAGTGCCACAATCCCGCGGAATGAGCAGTTCTTC.

In its sample, this clonotype was seen many times. The V and J genes are TRBV25-1 and TRBJ2-7; perhaps D is TRBD1 or TRBD2 (5 bases each). Between the trimmed V and J ends, which lost 4 bases and 3 bases, there was a span of 16 bases. Germline-derived CDR1 and CDR2 are MGHDK and SYGVNS. This CDR3 has 15 residues. This CDR3 reads CASSGVGHRGYEQYF. The CDR3 nucleotides are TGTGCCAGCAGTGGTGTAGGACATCGGGGCTACGAGCAGTACTTC.

This clonotype was counted between two and nine times. The chain combines TRBV20-1 with TRBJ2-3; no firm D call. The CDR3 covers 17 residues. Per the germline V gene, CDR1 is DFQATT and CDR2 is SNEGSKA (reference sequence). Trimming pared 2 bases from V and 4 bases from J, leaving 22 bases between. CDR3 DNA sequence: TGCAGTGCTAGAAAAGTAGAGAAAAGCGCTTGGGCAGATACGCAGTATTTT. Translation: CSARKVEKSAWADTQYF.

This clonotype was observed a few times. The V and J genes are TRBV29-1 and TRBJ1-1, with D tentatively TRBD1 (6 bases). The V and J ends lost 4 bases and 4 bases respectively, with 10 bases between them. Germline V lookup: CDR1 SQVTM, CDR2 ANQGSEA. CDR3 size: 12 residues. CDR3 nucleotide sequence: TGCAGCGTTGGGGGGCTGCGCACTGAAGCTTTCTTT. Its protein is CSVGGLRTEAFF.

This clonotype was recorded many times. The chain carries TRBV7-2 and TRBJ2-5, with TRBD1 matching over 7 bases. With V trimmed by 2 bases and J by 9 bases, 6 bases remained unmatched. The CDR3 consists of 13 residues. Germline V gene sequence: CDR1 SGHTA, CDR2 FQGNSA. This CDR3 reads CASSLLSQGAQYF. CDR3 DNA: TGTGCCAGCAGCTTACTGTCTCAGGGGGCCCAGTACTTC.

Written as DNA, the CDR3 is TGTGCCAGCAGTTTGGCATTTGGGAGCAATCAGCCCCAGCATTTT. The encoded protein is CASSLAFGSNQPQHF. The chain uses TRBV12-3 or TRBV12-4 and TRBJ1-5; D not certain. The CDR3 loop spans 15 amino acids. Trimming took off 3 bases at V and 1 base at J, with 10 bases between the two ends.

This clonotype was seen a handful of times. The rearrangement uses TRBV6-1 and TRBJ2-1; 7 bases line up with TRBD2. CDR3 length: 16 residues. CDR1 is MNHNS, CDR2 SASEGT, per germline. With V trimmed by 10 bases and J by 6 bases, 18 bases remained unmatched. The CDR3 protein is CATALRSGVGGNEQFF. In DNA form, the CDR3 reads TGTGCCACCGCTTTACGGAGCGGGGTTGGGGGCAATGAGCAGTTCTTC.